Reported below is one TCR beta chain. The source of the sample is a study of T cell repertoires in cytomegalovirus infection. Germline V lookup: CDR1 MNHEY, CDR2 SVGAGI. The CDR3 sequence is 14 residues long. The germline V and J ends were trimmed by 8 bases and 6 bases, with 18 bases remaining between them. One entry per CDR3 protein, called by TCRdb with MiXCR from the reads. This sample carries more than 650,000 distinct CDR3 sequences, roughly 36% of them seen once, and the ten largest clones take under 3.5%. This receptor was taken from a human donor in good health (CMV status not recorded). Some clones in this sample may be carry-over from other donors' samples. The chain recombines TRBV6-5 with TRBJ2-3; D is perhaps TRBD2 (6 bases). The sample was PBMCs. CDR3: CASGGARGTDTQYF. The CDR3, as DNA: TGTGCCAGCGGAGGGGCCCGGGGGACGGATACGCAGTATTTT.